This is a list of T cell receptor beta chains from one sample in a study of OX40 agonist ivuxolimab in advanced cancers. Sequencing was performed with immunoSEQ multiplex PCR; in TCRdb, only in-frame clones are kept and a portion is missing. The sample records about 83,000 clones, 85% being singletons. This specimen was CD4+ or CD8+ T cells sorted from blood, taken in a trial of the OX40 agonist ivuxolimab. The receptor set was obtained from an adult with an advanced solid tumor such as melanoma, head and neck, liver or kidney cancer. CDR3s include the opening cysteine and the closing phenylalanine or tryptophan. D genes are given only for firm matches. Only some rows state a clone size, as once, few, many or a class for expanded clones.

CDR3nt	CDR3aa	v_gene	j_gene	d_gene	abundance
TGTGCCAGCAGCTTGTACAGAAACACAGATACGCAGTATTTT	CASSLYRNTDTQYF	TRBV5-8	TRBJ2-3	.	.
TGTGCCTGGGCCAGAGAGGGTTTGGGCACCATATATTTT	CAWAREGLGTIYF	TRBV30	TRBJ1-3	.	.
TGTGCCAGCTCACTAAACAGGGCTACTAACTATGGCTACACCTTC	CASSLNRATNYGYTF	TRBV18	TRBJ1-2	.	.
TGTGCCTGGGGGGCCCAGAATAATTCACCCCTCCACTTT	CAWGAQNNSPLHF	TRBV30	TRBJ1-6	.	once
TGTGCCAGCAGCTTGTTTCCAGGGAATGGCTACACCTTC	CASSLFPGNGYTF	TRBV5-4	TRBJ1-2	.	.
TGTGCCTGGAGTGCCCCTCTTAGGGCGACGAGCTCTGGAAACACCATATATTTT	CAWSAPLRATSSGNTIYF	TRBV30	TRBJ1-3	.	.
TGCGCCAGCAGCCTGAACCCCGGGACTAGCGGGGGGGTGGAGACCCAGTACTTC	CASSLNPGTSGGVETQYF	TRBV5-1	TRBJ2-5	TRBD2	.
TGTGCCAGCTCACCGTTGGGACAGACCTCCTACGAGCAGTACTTC	CASSPLGQTSYEQYF	TRBV18	TRBJ2-7	TRBD1	.
TGCGCCAGCAGCCAGGGACAGGGAACACCTAGCACAGATACGCAGTATTTT	CASSQGQGTPSTDTQYF	TRBV5-1	TRBJ2-3	TRBD1	.
TGTGCCTGGAGAGCCGACAGGAGTAATGAAAAACTGTTTTTT	CAWRADRSNEKLFF	TRBV30	TRBJ1-4	.	.
TGTGCCAGCAAGGAAGGAGCGGGAGAGACCCAGTACTTC	CASKEGAGETQYF	TRBV6-5	TRBJ2-5	.	.
TGTGCCATCAGTGGGGGGCCGTACAATGAGCAGTTCTTC	CAISGGPYNEQFF	TRBV10-3	TRBJ2-1	.	.
TGTGCCAGCAGCTTGGAAAGGAACTATGGCTACACCTTC	CASSLERNYGYTF	TRBV5-6	TRBJ1-2	.	once
TGTGCCAGCAGCTTACAGACAGGGAGGGACATTCAGTACTTC	CASSLQTGRDIQYF	TRBV7-2	TRBJ2-4	.	.
TGTGCCAGCAGCCACGGACGGGAGAACACCGGGGAGCTGTTTTTT	CASSHGRENTGELFF	TRBV5-6	TRBJ2-2	.	.
TGTGCCAGTAGTATAACCCCCGGGACAGGGGGCGGCACTGAAGCTTTCTTT	CASSITPGTGGGTEAFF	TRBV19	TRBJ1-1	TRBD1	few
TGTGCCAGCAGCCTATCTATGGCAGGGGGCGCTAACTATGGCTACACCTTC	CASSLSMAGGANYGYTF	TRBV7-2	TRBJ1-2	TRBD1	.
TGTGCCAGCAGCTTGCAGGGCCCCCAAGAGACCCAGTACTTC	CASSLQGPQETQYF	TRBV7-3	TRBJ2-5	.	.
TGCGCCAGCAGCATGGACAGGGGGTCCTACAATGAGCAGTTCTTC	CASSMDRGSYNEQFF	TRBV5-1	TRBJ2-1	TRBD1	.
TGTGCCAGCAGTTTGCAGGGGGGCCTACCCACAGATACGCAGTATTTT	CASSLQGGLPTDTQYF	TRBV6-5	TRBJ2-3	.	once
TGTGCCAGCAGCCCAGGAGGGATCCAAGAGACCCAGTACTTC	CASSPGGIQETQYF	TRBV7-2	TRBJ2-5	.	.
TGTGCCAGCAGCCGAAACGACAGGAACACTGAAGCTTTCTTT	CASSRNDRNTEAFF	TRBV7-2	TRBJ1-1	.	.
TGCGCCAGCAGCCCGGGGGATCTCATGAACACTGAAGCTTTCTTT	CASSPGDLMNTEAFF	TRBV5-1	TRBJ1-1	.	.
TGCGCCAGCAGCCAGATGACAGGGCTCAATTCACCCCTCCACTTT	CASSQMTGLNSPLHF	TRBV4-1	TRBJ1-6	TRBD1	few
TGCGCCAGCAGCTTCGGGACAGGGAATTACGAGCAGTACTTC	CASSFGTGNYEQYF	TRBV5-1	TRBJ2-7	TRBD1	.
TGTGCCAGCAGAAAAGCGGGGGGGAGCTCCTACAATGAGCAGTTCTTC	CASRKAGGSSYNEQFF	TRBV11-2	TRBJ2-1	TRBD2	.
TGTGCCAGCAGCTTAAACGTGTACAATCAGCCCCAGCATTTT	CASSLNVYNQPQHF	TRBV7-2	TRBJ1-5	.	.
TGTGCCAGCAGTGTTTCCACGACGGACACCGGGGAGCTGTTTTTT	CASSVSTTDTGELFF	TRBV6-1	TRBJ2-2	.	.
TGTGCCAGTAGTTCCGCGACAGGGGGCACAAACACTGAAGCTTTCTTT	CASSSATGGTNTEAFF	TRBV19	TRBJ1-1	TRBD1	.
TGTGCCAGCAGCTTTAATCTGGGAGGCTCACCCCTCCACTTT	CASSFNLGGSPLHF	TRBV5-6	TRBJ1-6	.	.
TGTGCCTGGAGTGGGGGGTGGGATGGCTACACCTTC	CAWSGGWDGYTF	TRBV30	TRBJ1-2	.	.
TGCGCCAGCAGCTTACGTGGGACACAGCAAGAGACCCAGTACTTC	CASSLRGTQQETQYF	TRBV5-1	TRBJ2-5	.	.
TGCGCCAGCAGCTTTCAAACTAGCGGGGTGGCAGATACGCAGTATTTT	CASSFQTSGVADTQYF	TRBV5-1	TRBJ2-3	TRBD2	.
TGCGCCAGCAGCTTGGCCGTGGGTAGCGGGAAATACCAAGAGACCCAGTACTTC	CASSLAVGSGKYQETQYF	TRBV5-1	TRBJ2-5	TRBD2	.
TGTGCCATCACCATGGGGGGTTTCTCCTACGAGCAGTACTTC	CAITMGGFSYEQYF	TRBV10-3	TRBJ2-7	.	.
TGTGCCAGCAGCTTGGTGGGCCTCAATCAGCCCCAGCATTTT	CASSLVGLNQPQHF	TRBV5-6	TRBJ1-5	.	.
TGTGCCAGCAGGTTACAGGGATTCCAGCCCCAGCATTTT	CASRLQGFQPQHF	TRBV6-1	TRBJ1-5	.	.
TGTGCCAGTAGTCCGCGGACAGGGAGGAGCGATGGCTACACCTTC	CASSPRTGRSDGYTF	TRBV19	TRBJ1-2	TRBD1	.
TGTGCCAGCAGGTACAGGGGTGGTGAAAAACTGTTTTTT	CASRYRGGEKLFF	TRBV6-5	TRBJ1-4	TRBD1	.
TGTGCCAGTACGGGGGGGACTTCGGGCGGCCAGCCCCAGCATTTT	CASTGGTSGGQPQHF	TRBV19	TRBJ1-5	.	.
TGTGCCATCAGTGTGACAGGGGGCGATTCTGGAAACACCATATATTTT	CAISVTGGDSGNTIYF	TRBV10-3	TRBJ1-3	TRBD1	.
TGTGCCTCGACTAGCGGGGGATTTAAGAATGAGCAGTTCTTC	CASTSGGFKNEQFF	TRBV30	TRBJ2-1	TRBD2	.
TGTGCCAGTAGCACGAGACAGGGCAATGAAAAACTGTTTTTT	CASSTRQGNEKLFF	TRBV19	TRBJ1-4	TRBD1	.
TGTGCCAGCAGCTTGGCCGGGGAGCAGTACTTC	CASSLAGEQYF	TRBV7-9	TRBJ2-7	.	.
TGTGCCAGCAGGATGACAGGGCCCTACGAGCAGTACTTC	CASRMTGPYEQYF	TRBV6-1	TRBJ2-7	TRBD1	.
TGTGCTAGTGGTCTAAGACAGCCCGATGATGATTCCTATGGCTACACCTTC	CASGLRQPDDDSYGYTF	TRBV12-5	TRBJ1-2	.	.
TGTGCCAGCAGTGTGGGTAGGGCGGAGACCTACGAGCAGTACTTC	CASSVGRAETYEQYF	TRBV2	TRBJ2-7	.	.
TGCGCCAGCAGCCAAGGGACAGGAGCTAGCAATCAGCCCCAGCATTTT	CASSQGTGASNQPQHF	TRBV4-1	TRBJ1-5	TRBD1	.
TGTGCCAGCAGTCCCTTGGGGCAGGGGAACTACGAGCAGTACTTC	CASSPLGQGNYEQYF	TRBV2	TRBJ2-7	.	few
TGCGCCAGCAGCTTGTATGTGCGGGGCCAAGCCAAAAACATTCAGTACTTC	CASSLYVRGQAKNIQYF	TRBV5-1	TRBJ2-4	.	once
TGTGCCATCAGTGAGCGAGATCTAGCGGGGGGGCCAGAGACCCAGTACTTC	CAISERDLAGGPETQYF	TRBV10-3	TRBJ2-5	TRBD2	once
TGCGCCAGCACCCCCTCCACGGGAAGCCGTGAAGCTTTCTTT	CASTPSTGSREAFF	TRBV5-1	TRBJ1-1	.	.
TGCAGTGCACGAGGGGGGAATGAGCAGTTCTTC	CSARGGNEQFF	TRBV20-1	TRBJ2-1	.	once
TGTGCCAGCAACCCTGGGGGGACGAACACCGGGGAGCTGTTTTTT	CASNPGGTNTGELFF	TRBV25-1	TRBJ2-2	.	once